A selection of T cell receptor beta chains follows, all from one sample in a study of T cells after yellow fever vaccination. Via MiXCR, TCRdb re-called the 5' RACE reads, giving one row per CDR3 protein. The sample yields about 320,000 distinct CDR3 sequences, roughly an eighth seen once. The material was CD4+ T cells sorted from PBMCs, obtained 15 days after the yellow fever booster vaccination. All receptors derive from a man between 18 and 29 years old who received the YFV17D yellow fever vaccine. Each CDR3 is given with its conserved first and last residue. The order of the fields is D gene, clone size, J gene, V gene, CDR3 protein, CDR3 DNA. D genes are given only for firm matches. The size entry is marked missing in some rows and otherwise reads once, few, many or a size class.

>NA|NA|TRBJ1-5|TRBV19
CASSPQWNSNQPQHF
TGTGCCAGTAGCCCCCAGTGGAATAGCAATCAGCCCCAGCATTTT
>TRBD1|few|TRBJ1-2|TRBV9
CASSLSAGGGYGYTF
TGTGCCAGCAGCTTATCGGCAGGGGGCGGCTATGGCTACACCTTC
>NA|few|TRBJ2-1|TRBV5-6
CASSLERSEQFF
TGTGCCAGCAGCTTGGAGCGGTCTGAGCAGTTCTTC
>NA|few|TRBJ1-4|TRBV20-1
CSAPPRGRTNEKLFF
TGCAGTGCTCCCCCCCGCGGGAGAACTAATGAAAAACTGTTTTTT
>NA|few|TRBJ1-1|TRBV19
CASSMGPGTNTEAFF
TGTGCCAGTAGTATGGGTCCGGGGACGAACACTGAAGCTTTCTTT
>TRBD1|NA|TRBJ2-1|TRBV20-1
CSAREGGGEQFF
TGCAGTGCACGTGAAGGGGGCGGTGAGCAGTTCTTC
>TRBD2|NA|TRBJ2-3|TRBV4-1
CASSQRFPAGGSTDTQYF
TGCGCCAGCAGCCAACGGTTCCCGGCGGGGGGCAGCACAGATACGCAGTATTTT
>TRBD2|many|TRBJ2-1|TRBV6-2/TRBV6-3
CASRRAGGSHEQFF
TGTGCCAGCAGACGAGCGGGGGGTAGCCATGAGCAGTTCTTC
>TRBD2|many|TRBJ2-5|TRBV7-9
CASSLGASGEETQYF
TGTGCCAGCAGCTTAGGGGCTAGCGGTGAAGAGACCCAGTACTTC
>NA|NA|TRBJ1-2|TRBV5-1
CASSLSTGGYGYTF
TGCGCCAGCAGCTTGTCGACCGGCGGCTATGGCTACACCTTC
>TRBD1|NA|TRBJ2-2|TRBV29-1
CGSRGRIGGELFF
TGCGGAAGCAGGGGGCGAATAGGCGGGGAGCTGTTTTTT
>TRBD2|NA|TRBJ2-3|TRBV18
CASSPLSSGGTDTQYF
TGTGCCAGCTCACCACTCTCCAGCGGGGGCACAGATACGCAGTATTTT
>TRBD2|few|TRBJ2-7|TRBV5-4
CASSTARGTTYEQYF
TGTGCCAGCAGCACGGCTCGGGGGACTACCTACGAGCAGTACTTC
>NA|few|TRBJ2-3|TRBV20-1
CSAREGGLTDTQYF
TGCAGTGCTAGAGAGGGGGGCCTCACAGATACGCAGTATTTT
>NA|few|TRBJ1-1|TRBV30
CAWSVEGDTEAFF
TGTGCCTGGAGTGTAGAGGGGGACACTGAAGCTTTCTTT
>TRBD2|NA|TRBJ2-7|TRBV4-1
CASSSRGRGYEQYF
TGCGCCAGCAGCTCCCGTGGGAGGGGCTACGAGCAGTACTTC
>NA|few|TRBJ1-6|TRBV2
CASGRGDGRVLHF
TGTGCCAGCGGAAGGGGGGACGGCCGGGTCCTCCACTTT
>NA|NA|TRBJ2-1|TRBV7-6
CASSQDRPSTSEQFF
TGTGCCAGCAGCCAGGACCGGCCGTCTACATCGGAGCAGTTCTTC
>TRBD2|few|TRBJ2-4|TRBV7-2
CASGRGGDNIQYF
TGTGCCAGCGGCCGGGGGGGGGACAACATTCAGTACTTC
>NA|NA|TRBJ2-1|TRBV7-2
CASSQWRNEQFF
TGTGCCAGCAGCCAATGGAGAAATGAGCAGTTCTTC
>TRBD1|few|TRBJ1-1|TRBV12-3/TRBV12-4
CASSQGTGGGRAEAFF
TGTGCCAGCAGCCAAGGGACAGGGGGCGGGAGGGCCGAAGCTTTCTTT
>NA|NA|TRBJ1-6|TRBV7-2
CASTREGPNSPLHF
TGTGCCAGCACCAGAGAGGGGCCTAATTCACCCCTCCACTTT
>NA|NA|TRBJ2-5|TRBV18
CASSPDSGGGTQYF
TGTGCCAGCTCACCAGACAGCGGAGGGGGGACCCAGTACTTC
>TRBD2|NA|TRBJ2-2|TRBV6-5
CASSYNSGGADTGELFF
TGTGCCAGCAGCTATAATAGCGGGGGGGCCGACACCGGGGAGCTGTTTTTT
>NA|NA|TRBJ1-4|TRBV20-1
CSARDPAGVGEKLFF
TGCAGTGCTAGAGACCCGGCGGGGGTCGGTGAAAAACTGTTTTTT
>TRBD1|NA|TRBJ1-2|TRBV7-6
CASSLEFGTGVGYTF
TGTGCCAGCAGCTTAGAGTTCGGGACAGGGGTTGGCTACACCTTC
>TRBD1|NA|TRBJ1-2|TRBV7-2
CASRLTGVPYGYTF
TGTGCCAGCAGGCTAACAGGGGTCCCCTATGGCTACACCTTC
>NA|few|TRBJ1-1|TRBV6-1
CASSEALEGNTEAFF
TGTGCCAGCAGTGAAGCGCTGGAGGGGAACACTGAAGCTTTCTTT
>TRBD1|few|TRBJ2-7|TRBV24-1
CATSALGGQGSYEQYF
TGTGCCACCAGTGCCCTGGGGGGACAGGGGTCCTACGAGCAGTACTTC
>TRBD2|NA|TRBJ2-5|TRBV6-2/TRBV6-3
CASSTGLAGQETQYF
TGTGCCAGCAGCACGGGACTAGCGGGACAAGAGACCCAGTACTTC
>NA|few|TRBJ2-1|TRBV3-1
CASQPTIGPPDDEQFF
TGTGCCAGCCAGCCAACGATTGGACCCCCGGACGATGAGCAGTTCTTC
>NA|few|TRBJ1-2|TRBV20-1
CSAPSYGDGGYTF
TGCAGTGCTCCATCTTACGGGGATGGGGGCTACACCTTC
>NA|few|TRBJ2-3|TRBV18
CASSPDTTDTQYF
TGTGCCAGCTCACCAGACACCACAGATACGCAGTATTTT
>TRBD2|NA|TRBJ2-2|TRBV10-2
CASSESGLAGPGELFF
TGCGCCAGCAGTGAGTCTGGGCTAGCGGGGCCCGGGGAGCTGTTTTTT
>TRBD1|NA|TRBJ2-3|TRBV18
CASSRDRGPTDTQYF
TGTGCCAGCTCACGCGACAGGGGACCCACAGATACGCAGTATTTT
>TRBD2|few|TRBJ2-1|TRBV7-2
CASSLDGGGSPQQQFF
TGTGCCAGCAGCTTAGATGGCGGGGGGTCCCCACAGCAGCAGTTCTTC
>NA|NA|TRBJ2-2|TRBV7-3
CASSPFQGRIGELFF
TGTGCCAGCAGCCCCTTCCAGGGAAGGATCGGGGAGCTGTTTTTT
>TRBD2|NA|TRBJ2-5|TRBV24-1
CATSLGGGGAHEETQYF
TGTGCCACCAGTCTAGGTGGCGGGGGGGCTCATGAGGAGACCCAGTACTTC
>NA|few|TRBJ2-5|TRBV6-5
CASSPRGLRETQYF
TGTGCCAGCAGTCCACGGGGCCTTCGGGAGACCCAGTACTTC
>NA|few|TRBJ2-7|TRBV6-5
CASSYSVFPVTYEQYF
TGTGCCAGCAGTTACTCGGTTTTCCCGGTTACCTACGAGCAGTACTTC
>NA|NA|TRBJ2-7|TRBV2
CASRGDRNSYEQYF
TGTGCCAGCAGGGGCGACAGGAACTCCTACGAGCAGTACTTC
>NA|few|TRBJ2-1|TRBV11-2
CASSFRTRGDEQFF
TGTGCCAGCAGCTTCCGGACTAGGGGGGATGAGCAGTTCTTC
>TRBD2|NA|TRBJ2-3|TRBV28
CASSPVGRRGAPTDTQYF
TGTGCCAGCAGTCCCGTCGGGAGGCGGGGGGCACCCACAGATACGCAGTATTTT
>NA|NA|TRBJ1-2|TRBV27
CASSLWGTANYGYTF
TGTGCCAGCAGTTTATGGGGTACAGCTAACTATGGCTACACCTTC
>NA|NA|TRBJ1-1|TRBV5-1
CASSFRVNTEAFF
TGCGCCAGCAGCTTCCGGGTGAACACTGAAGCTTTCTTT
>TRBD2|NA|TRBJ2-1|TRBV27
CASSLERGWNEQFF
TGTGCCAGCAGCCTGGAGCGGGGGTGGAATGAGCAGTTCTTC
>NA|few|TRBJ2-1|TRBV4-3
CASSQESSGNEQFF
TGCGCCAGCAGCCAAGAATCATCCGGCAATGAGCAGTTCTTC
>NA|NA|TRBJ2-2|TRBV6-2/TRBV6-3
CASSYYPGELFF
TGTGCCAGCAGTTACTACCCCGGGGAGCTGTTTTTT
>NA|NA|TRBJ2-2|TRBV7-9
CASSSIPGNTGELFF
TGTGCCAGCAGCTCCATACCAGGGAACACCGGGGAGCTGTTTTTT
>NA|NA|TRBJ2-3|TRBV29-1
CSVEDTRDTQYF
TGCAGCGTTGAAGATACGAGGGATACGCAGTATTTT
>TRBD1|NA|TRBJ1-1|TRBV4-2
CASSHKKTGKYTEAFF
TGTGCCAGCAGCCATAAGAAGACAGGGAAGTACACTGAAGCTTTCTTT
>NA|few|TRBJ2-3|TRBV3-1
CASSQDLRISPGRGRDTQYF
TGTGCCAGCAGCCAAGATCTCCGAATCTCTCCGGGGCGGGGCAGAGATACGCAGTATTTT